The clone carrying this T cell receptor (beta chain) was found many times. Germline CDR1 SQVTM, CDR2 ANQGSEA. The CDR3 is made up of 15 amino acids. V lost 1 base and J lost 1, with 14 bases in between. A TCRbeta library incorporating unique molecular identifiers was prepared. TCRdb re-called the PCR reads with MiXCR, one entry per CDR3 protein. Found here are approximately 240,000 distinct CDR3 sequences, roughly a tenth of them singletons; the top ten hold 5.1%. The data were obtained in a study of T-cell reconstitution after alpha-beta-depleted transplantation in children. The TCR originated in a human donor who donated a stem cell graft to a child with SCID. V is TRBV29-1 and J is TRBJ2-7, with D perhaps TRBD1 (6 bases). The sample was PBMCs from the stem cell graft donor, taken from the stem cell graft. CDR3 sequence: CSVEVLQGISYEQYF. CDR3 nucleotides: TGCAGCGTTGAAGTACTCCAGGGGATTTCCTACGAGCAGTACTTC.